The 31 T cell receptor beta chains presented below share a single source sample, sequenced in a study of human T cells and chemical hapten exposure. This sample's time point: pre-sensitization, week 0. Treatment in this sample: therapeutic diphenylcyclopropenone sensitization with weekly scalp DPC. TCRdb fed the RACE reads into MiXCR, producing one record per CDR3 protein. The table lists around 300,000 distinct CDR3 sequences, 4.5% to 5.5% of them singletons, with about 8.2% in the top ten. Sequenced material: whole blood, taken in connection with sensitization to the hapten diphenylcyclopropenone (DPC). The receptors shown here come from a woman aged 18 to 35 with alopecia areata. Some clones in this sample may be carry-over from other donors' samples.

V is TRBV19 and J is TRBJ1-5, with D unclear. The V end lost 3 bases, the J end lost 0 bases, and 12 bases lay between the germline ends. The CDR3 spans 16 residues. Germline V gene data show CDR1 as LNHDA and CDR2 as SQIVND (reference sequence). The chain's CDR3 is CASSIKPGNSNQPQHF. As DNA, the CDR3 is TGTGCCAGTAGTATTAAACCGGGGAATAGCAATCAGCCCCAGCATTTT. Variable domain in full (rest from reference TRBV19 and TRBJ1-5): DGGITQSPKYLFRKEGQNVTLSCEQNLNHDAMYWYRQDPGQGLRLIYYSQIVNDFQKGDIAEGYSVSREKKESFPLTVTSAQKNPTAFYLCASSIKPGNSNQPQHFGDGTRLSIL.

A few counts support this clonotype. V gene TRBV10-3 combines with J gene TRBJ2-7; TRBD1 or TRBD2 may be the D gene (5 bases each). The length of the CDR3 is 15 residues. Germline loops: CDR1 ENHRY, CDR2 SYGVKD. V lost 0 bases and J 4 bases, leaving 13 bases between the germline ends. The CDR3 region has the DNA TGTGCCATCAGTGAGTCAGGGGACCGAGGTTACGAGCAGTACTTC. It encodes CAISESGDRGYEQYF.

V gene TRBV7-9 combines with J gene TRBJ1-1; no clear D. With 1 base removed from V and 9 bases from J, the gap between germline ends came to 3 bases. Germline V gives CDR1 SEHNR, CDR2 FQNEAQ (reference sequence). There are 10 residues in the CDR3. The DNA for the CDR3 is TGTGCCAGCAGCTTAGAACAAGCTTTCTTT. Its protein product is CASSLEQAFF.

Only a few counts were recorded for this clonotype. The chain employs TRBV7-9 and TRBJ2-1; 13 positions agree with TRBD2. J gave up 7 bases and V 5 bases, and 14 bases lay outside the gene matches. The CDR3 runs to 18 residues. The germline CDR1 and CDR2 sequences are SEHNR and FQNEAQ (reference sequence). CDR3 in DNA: TGTGCCAGCAGCCTACCGACCAAGGGACTAGCGGGGTTAAATGAGCAGTTCTTC. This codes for CASSLPTKGLAGLNEQFF.

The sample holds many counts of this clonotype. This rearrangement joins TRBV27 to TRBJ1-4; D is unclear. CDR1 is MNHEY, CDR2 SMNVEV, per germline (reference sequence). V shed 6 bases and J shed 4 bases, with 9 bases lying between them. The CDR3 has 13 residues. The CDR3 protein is CASREYVNEKLFF. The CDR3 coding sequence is TGTGCCAGCAGGGAGTACGTTAATGAAAAACTGTTTTTT.

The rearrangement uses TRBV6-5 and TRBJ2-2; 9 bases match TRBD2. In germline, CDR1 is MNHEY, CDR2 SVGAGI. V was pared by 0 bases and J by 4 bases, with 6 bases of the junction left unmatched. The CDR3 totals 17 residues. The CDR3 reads CASSYSWRGGATGELFF. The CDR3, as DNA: TGTGCCAGCAGTTACTCCTGGCGCGGGGGGGCCACCGGGGAGCTGTTTTTT.

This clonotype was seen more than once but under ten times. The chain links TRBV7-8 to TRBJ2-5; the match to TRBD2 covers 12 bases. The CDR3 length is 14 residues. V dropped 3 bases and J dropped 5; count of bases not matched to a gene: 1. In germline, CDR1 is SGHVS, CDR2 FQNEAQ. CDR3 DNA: TGTGCCAGCAGCTTTGGACTAGCGGGGGAGACCCAGTACTTC. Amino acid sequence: CASSFGLAGETQYF.

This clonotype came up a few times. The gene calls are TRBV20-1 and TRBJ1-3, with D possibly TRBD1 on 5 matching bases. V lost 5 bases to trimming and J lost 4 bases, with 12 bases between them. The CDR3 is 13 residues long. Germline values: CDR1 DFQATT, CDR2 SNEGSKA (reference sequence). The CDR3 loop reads CSAEGPQGNTIYF. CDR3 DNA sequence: TGCAGTGCTGAGGGACCTCAGGGAAACACCATATATTTT.

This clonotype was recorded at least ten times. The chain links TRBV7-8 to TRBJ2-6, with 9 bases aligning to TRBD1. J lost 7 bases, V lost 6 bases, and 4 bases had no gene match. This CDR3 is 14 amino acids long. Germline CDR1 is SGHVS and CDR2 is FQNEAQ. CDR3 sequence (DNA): TGTGCCAGCAGTTCGGGACAGGGTGCCAACGTCCTGACTTTC. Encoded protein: CASSSGQGANVLTF.

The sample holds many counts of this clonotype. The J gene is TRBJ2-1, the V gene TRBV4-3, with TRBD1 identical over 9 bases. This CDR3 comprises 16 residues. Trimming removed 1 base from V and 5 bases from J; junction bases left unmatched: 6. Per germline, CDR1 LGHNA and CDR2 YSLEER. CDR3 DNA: TGCGCCAGCAGCCAAGTCCATACAGGGGGCCACAATGAGCAGTTCTTC. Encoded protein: CASSQVHTGGHNEQFF.

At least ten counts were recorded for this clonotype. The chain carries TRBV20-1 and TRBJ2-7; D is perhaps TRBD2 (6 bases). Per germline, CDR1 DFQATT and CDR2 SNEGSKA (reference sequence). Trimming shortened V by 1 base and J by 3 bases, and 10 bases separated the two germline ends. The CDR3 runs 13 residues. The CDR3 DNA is TGCAGTGCTAGAGCGGCTAGCGACTACGAGCAGTACTTC. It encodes CSARAASDYEQYF.

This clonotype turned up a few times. In DNA form, the CDR3 reads TGCAGTGCCAAGGGGCAGTACAATGAGCAGTTCTTC. Its translation: CSAKGQYNEQFF. The gene calls are TRBV20-1 and TRBJ2-1; possibly TRBD1 for D (5 bases). CDR1 and CDR2 (germline): DFQATT, SNEGSKA (reference sequence). The CDR3 runs 12 residues. V lost 6 bases and J 4 bases, leaving 10 bases between the germline ends.

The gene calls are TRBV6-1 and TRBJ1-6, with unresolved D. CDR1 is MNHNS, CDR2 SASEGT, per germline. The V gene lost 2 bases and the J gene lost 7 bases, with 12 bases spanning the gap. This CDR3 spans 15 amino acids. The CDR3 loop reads CASSELKGTNSPLHF. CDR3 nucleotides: TGTGCCAGCAGTGAATTAAAGGGCACCAATTCACCCCTCCACTTT.

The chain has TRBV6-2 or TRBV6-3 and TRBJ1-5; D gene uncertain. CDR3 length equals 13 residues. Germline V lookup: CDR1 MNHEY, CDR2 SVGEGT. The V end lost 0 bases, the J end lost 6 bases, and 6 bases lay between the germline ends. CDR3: CASSYSESQPQHF. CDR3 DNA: TGTGCCAGCAGTTACTCGGAGTCTCAGCCCCAGCATTTT.

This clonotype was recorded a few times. The CDR3 spells CASSPGGQGGDTQYF. The CDR3, as DNA: TGTGCCAGCAGCCCCGGCGGACAGGGGGGAGATACGCAGTATTTT. The V call is TRBV7-2, the J call TRBJ2-3; 10 positions agree with TRBD1. CDR1 is SGHTA, CDR2 FQGNSA, per germline. V gave up 5 bases and J gave up 5 bases; unmatched junction bases: 7. This CDR3 spans 15 amino acids. Filled out from reference TRBV7-2 and TRBJ2-3, the complete variable domain reads GAGVSQSPSNKVTEKGKDVELRCDPISGHTALYWYRQSLGQGLEFLIYFQGNSAPDKSGLPSDRFSAERTGGSVSTLTIQRTQQEDSAVYLCASSPGGQGGDTQYFGPGTRLTVL.

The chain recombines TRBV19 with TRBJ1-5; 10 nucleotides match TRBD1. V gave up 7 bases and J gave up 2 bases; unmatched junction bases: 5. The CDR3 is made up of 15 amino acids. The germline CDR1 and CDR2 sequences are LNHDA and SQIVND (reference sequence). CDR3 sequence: CASKTGTGGNQPQHF. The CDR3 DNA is TGTGCCAGTAAAACCGGGACAGGGGGCAATCAGCCCCAGCATTTT.

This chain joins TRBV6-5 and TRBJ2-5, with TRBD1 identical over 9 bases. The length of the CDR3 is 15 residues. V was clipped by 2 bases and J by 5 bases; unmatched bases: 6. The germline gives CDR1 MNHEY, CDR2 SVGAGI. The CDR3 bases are TGTGCCAGCAGTTACGACAGGGGGTCTGAGGAGACCCAGTACTTC. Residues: CASSYDRGSEETQYF.

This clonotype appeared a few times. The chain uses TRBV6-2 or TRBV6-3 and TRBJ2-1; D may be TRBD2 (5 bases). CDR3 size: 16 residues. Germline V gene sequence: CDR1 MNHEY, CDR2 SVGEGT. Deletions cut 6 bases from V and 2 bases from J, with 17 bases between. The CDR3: CASSSLQRTTYNEQFF. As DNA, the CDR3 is TGTGCCAGCAGCTCGTTGCAGCGGACCACCTACAATGAGCAGTTCTTC.

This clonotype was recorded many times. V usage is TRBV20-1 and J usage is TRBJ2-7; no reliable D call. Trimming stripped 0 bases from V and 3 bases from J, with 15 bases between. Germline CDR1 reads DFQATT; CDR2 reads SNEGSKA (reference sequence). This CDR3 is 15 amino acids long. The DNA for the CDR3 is TGCAGTGCTAGAGACCTTGGATCCTACTTCTACGAGCAGTACTTC. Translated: CSARDLGSYFYEQYF.

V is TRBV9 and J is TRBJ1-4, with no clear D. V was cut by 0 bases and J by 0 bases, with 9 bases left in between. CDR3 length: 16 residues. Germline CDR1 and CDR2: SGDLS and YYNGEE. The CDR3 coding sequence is TGTGCCAGCAGCGTAGCCCCAGCTGCAACTAATGAAAAACTGTTTTTT. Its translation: CASSVAPAATNEKLFF.

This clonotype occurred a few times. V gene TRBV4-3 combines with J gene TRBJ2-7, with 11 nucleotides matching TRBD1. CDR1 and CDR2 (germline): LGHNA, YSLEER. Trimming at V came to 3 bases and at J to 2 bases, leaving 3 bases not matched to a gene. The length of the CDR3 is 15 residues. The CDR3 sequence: CASSQGTGGPYEQYF. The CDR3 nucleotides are TGCGCCAGCAGCCAGGGGACAGGGGGGCCCTACGAGCAGTACTTC.

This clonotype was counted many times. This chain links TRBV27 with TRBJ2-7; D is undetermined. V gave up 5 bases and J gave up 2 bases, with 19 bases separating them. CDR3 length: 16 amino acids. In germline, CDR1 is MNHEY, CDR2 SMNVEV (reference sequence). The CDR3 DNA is TGTGCCAGCAGTCCCGAGGTCCTAGTTCTAGCCTACGAGCAGTACTTC. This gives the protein CASSPEVLVLAYEQYF.

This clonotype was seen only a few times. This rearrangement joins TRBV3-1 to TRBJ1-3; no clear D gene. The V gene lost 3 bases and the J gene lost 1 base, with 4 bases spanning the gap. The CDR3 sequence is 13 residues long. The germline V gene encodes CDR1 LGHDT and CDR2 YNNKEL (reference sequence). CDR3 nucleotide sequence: TGTGCCAGCAGCCACCGGTCTGGAAACACCATATATTTT. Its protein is CASSHRSGNTIYF.

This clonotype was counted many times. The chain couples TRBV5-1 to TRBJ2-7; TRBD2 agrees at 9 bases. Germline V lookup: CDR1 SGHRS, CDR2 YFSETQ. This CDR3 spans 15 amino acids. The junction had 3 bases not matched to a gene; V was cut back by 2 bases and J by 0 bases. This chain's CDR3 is CASSFSSGASYEQYF. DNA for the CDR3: TGCGCCAGCAGCTTCTCTAGCGGGGCCTCCTACGAGCAGTACTTC.

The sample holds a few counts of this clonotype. CDR3 nucleotide sequence: TGTGCCAGCAGGAGACCCCACCACGCCTATTACGAGCAGTACTTC. It codes for CASRRPHHAYYEQYF. This rearrangement joins TRBV6-5 to TRBJ2-7; D is undetermined. The V gene's germline CDR1 is MNHEY and CDR2 SVGAGI. V lost 6 bases, J lost 4 bases, and 19 bases lay in between. There are 15 residues in the CDR3.

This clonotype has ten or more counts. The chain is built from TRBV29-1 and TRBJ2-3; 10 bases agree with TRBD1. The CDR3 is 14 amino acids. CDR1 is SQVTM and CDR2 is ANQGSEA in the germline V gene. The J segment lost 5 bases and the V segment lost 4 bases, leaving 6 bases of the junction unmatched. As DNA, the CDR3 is TGCAGCGTTGCCGGGACAGGGGACGGAGATACGCAGTATTTT. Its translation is CSVAGTGDGDTQYF.

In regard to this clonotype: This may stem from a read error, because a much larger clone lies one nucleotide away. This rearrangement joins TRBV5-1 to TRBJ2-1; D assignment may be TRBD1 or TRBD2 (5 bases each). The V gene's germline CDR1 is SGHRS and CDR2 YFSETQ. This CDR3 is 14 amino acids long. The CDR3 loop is CASWDQLGVNEKFF. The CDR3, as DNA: TGCGCCAGCTGGGACCAACTAGGGGTCAATGAGAAGTTCTTC.

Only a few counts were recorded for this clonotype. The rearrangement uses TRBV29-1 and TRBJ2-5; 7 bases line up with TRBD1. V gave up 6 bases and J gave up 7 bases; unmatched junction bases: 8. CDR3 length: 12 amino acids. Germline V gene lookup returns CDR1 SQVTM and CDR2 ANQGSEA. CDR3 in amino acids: CSVETGPGTQYF. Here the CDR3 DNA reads TGCAGCGTGGAGACAGGGCCAGGGACCCAGTACTTC.

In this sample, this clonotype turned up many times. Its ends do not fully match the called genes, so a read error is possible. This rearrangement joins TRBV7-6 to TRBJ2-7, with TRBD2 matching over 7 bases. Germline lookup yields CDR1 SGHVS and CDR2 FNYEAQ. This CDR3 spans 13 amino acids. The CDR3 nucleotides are TGTGCCAGCAGTTTAGGCGGGGGATACGAGCAGTACTTC. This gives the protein CASSLGGGYEQYF.

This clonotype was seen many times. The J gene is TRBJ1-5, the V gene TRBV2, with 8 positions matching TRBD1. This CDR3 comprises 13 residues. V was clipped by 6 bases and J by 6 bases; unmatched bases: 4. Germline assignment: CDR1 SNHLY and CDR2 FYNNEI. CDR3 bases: TGTGCCAGCAGGGTCAGGGGGCCTCAGCCCCAGCATTTT. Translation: CASRVRGPQPQHF.

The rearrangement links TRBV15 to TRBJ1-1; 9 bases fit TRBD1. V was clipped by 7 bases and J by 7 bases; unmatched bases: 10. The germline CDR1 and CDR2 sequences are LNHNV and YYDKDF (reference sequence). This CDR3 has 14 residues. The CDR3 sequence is CATTKGQGRGEAFF. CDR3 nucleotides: TGTGCCACCACCAAGGGACAGGGAAGGGGTGAAGCTTTCTTT.